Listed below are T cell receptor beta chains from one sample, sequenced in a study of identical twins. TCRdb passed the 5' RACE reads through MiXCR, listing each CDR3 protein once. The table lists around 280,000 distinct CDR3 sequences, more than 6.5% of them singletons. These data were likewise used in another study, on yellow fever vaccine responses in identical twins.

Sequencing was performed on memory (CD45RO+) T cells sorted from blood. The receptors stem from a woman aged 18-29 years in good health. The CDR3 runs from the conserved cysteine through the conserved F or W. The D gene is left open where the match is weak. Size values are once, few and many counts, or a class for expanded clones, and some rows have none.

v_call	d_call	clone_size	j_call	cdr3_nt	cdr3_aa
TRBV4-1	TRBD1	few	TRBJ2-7	TGCGCCAGCAGCCAACCGGGACAGGCGCCCGGCTACGAGCAGTACTTC	CASSQPGQAPGYEQYF
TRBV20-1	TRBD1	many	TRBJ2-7	TGCAGTGCTAGAGGACAGGGGGACTACGAGCAGTACTTC	CSARGQGDYEQYF
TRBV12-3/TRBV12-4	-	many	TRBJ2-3	TGTGCCAGCAGTCCCCCGACAGAGACCGGCACAGATACGCAGTATTTT	CASSPPTETGTDTQYF
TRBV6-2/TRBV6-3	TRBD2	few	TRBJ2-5	TGTGCCAGCAAGCTAGCGGGCCACGAGACCCAGTACTTC	CASKLAGHETQYF
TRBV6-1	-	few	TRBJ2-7	TGTGCCAGCAGGATGGATGACAACTCCTCCTACGAGCAGTACTTC	CASRMDDNSSYEQYF
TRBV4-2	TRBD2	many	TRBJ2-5	TGTGCCAGCAGCCAGGGACTAGCGGGGGGGAAAGAGACCCAGTACTTC	CASSQGLAGGKETQYF
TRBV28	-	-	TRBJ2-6	TGTGCCACCACACCGACAGTCTCGGTCGGGGCCAACGTCCTGACTTTC	CATTPTVSVGANVLTF
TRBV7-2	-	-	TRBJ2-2	TGTGCCAGCAGCGGAGGACTGGGGGCCGGGGAGCTGTTTTTT	CASSGGLGAGELFF
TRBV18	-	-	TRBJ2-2	TGTGCCAGCTCACCAATCCGCCAGCTGAACACCGGGGAGCTGTTTTTT	CASSPIRQLNTGELFF
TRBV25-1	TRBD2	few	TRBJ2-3	TGTGCCAGCAGTGTTAGCGGGGGGGCTACAGATACGCAGTATTTT	CASSVSGGATDTQYF
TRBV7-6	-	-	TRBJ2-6	TGTGCCAGCAGGGGTAATTCTGGGGCCAACGTCCTGACTTTC	CASRGNSGANVLTF
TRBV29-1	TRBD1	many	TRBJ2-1	TGCAGCGTTGACGGGACAGGGGGCTCGGTTGAGCAGTTCTTC	CSVDGTGGSVEQFF
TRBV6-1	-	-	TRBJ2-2	TGTGCCAGCAGAACCGTGGGCAGGGAGACCAAGGGGGAGCTGTTTTTT	CASRTVGRETKGELFF
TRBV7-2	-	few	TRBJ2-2	TGTGCCAGCAGCTCCCGGGTGGGGCAGGTCCTGCAAGGGGAGCTGTTTTTT	CASSSRVGQVLQGELFF
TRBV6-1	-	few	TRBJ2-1	TGTGCCAGCAGGGGCCCAACGGTTAGCCACAATGAGCAGTTCTTC	CASRGPTVSHNEQFF
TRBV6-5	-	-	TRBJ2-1	TGTGCCAGCAGTTACTCATGGGATGAGCAGTTCTTC	CASSYSWDEQFF
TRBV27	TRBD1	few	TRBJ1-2	TGTGCCAGCAGTTTATCGTACAGGGGAGGCTATGGCTACACCTTC	CASSLSYRGGYGYTF
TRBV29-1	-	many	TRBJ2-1	TGCAGCGTGCCCCACGGGAGACAAAATGAGCAGTTCTTC	CSVPHGRQNEQFF
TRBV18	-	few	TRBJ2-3	TGTGCCAGCTCACCAACAGGGGGGGAGACAGATACGCAGTATTTT	CASSPTGGETDTQYF
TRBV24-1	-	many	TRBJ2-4	TGTGCCACCAGTGACTGGGCCTCGGAACTAGCCAAAAACATTCAGTACTTC	CATSDWASELAKNIQYF
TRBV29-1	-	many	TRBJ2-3	TGCAGCGGGGACACGGACGGATTTACAGATACGCAGTATTTT	CSGDTDGFTDTQYF
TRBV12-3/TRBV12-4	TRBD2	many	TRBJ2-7	TGTGCCAGCAGTTTAGAGGGACTAGCGTACTACGAGCAGTACTTC	CASSLEGLAYYEQYF
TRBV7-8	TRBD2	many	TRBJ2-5	TGTGCCAGCAGCCTGACTAGCGGGTTGGCACTCGAGACCCAGTACTTC	CASSLTSGLALETQYF
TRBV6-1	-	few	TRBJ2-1	TGTGCCAGCATCCCTCTTAGCGGAGGGCAGTTCTTC	CASIPLSGGQFF
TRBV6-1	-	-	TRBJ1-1	TGTGCCAGCAGGACTACAGGAGGTAACACTGAAGCTTTCTTT	CASRTTGGNTEAFF
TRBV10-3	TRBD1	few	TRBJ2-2	TGTGCCATCAGAGACAGGGCGGCCGGGGAGCTGTTTTTT	CAIRDRAAGELFF